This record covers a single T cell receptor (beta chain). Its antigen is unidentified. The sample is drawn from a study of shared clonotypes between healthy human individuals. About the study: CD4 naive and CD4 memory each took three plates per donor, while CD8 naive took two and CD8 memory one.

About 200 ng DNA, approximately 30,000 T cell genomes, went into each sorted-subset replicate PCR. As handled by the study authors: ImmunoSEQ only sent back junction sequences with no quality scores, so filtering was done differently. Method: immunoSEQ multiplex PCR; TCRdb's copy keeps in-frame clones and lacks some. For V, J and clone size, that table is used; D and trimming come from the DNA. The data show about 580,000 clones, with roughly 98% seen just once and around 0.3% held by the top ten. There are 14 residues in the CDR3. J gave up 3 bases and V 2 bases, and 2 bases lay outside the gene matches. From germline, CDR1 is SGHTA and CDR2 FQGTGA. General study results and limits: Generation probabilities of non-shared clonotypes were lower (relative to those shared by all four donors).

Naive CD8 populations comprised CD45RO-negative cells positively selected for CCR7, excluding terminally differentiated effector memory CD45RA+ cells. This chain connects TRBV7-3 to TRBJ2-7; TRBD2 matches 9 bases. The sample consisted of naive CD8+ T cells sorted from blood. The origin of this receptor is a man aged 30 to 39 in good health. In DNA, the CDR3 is TGTGCCAGCAGCTTAGCTAGCGGGAACTACGAGCAGTACTTC. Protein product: CASSLASGNYEQYF.